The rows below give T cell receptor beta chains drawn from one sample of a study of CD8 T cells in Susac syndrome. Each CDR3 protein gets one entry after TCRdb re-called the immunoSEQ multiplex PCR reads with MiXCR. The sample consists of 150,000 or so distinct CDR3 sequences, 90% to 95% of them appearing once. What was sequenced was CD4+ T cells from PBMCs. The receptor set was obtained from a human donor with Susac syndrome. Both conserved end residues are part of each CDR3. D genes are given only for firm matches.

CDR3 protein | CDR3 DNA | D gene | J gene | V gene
CATSRNPFPSAVGDTQYF | TGTGCCACCAGCAGGAACCCTTTCCCCAGCGCGGTGGGAGATACGCAGTATTTT | . | TRBJ2-3 | TRBV15
CSAKRTQGRLRNTEAFF | TGCAGTGCTAAGCGGACGCAGGGGCGACTTAGGAACACTGAAGCTTTCTTT | . | TRBJ1-1 | TRBV20-1
CASSLAGPSYEQYF | TGTGCCAGCAGCTTGGCGGGGCCCTCCTACGAGCAGTACTTC | . | TRBJ2-7 | TRBV5-4
CASSWRRTDTQYF | TGTGCCAGCAGCTGGCGTCGCACAGATACGCAGTATTTT | . | TRBJ2-3 | TRBV7-2
CSVGDRGYEQYF | TGCAGCGTTGGGGACAGGGGCTACGAGCAGTACTTC | TRBD1 | TRBJ2-7 | TRBV29-1
CASRAGQGNTGELFF | TGTGCCAGCAGAGCCGGACAGGGGAACACCGGGGAGCTGTTTTTT | TRBD1 | TRBJ2-2 | TRBV7-3
CASSPGTGGAGANVLTF | TGTGCCAGCAGCCCCGGGACAGGGGGCGCTGGGGCCAACGTCCTGACTTTC | TRBD1 | TRBJ2-6 | TRBV11-2
CASSRYLYEQYF | TGTGCCAGCAGCCGGTACTTGTACGAGCAGTACTTC | . | TRBJ2-7 | TRBV13
CSAQIIVSDTQYF | TGCAGCGCCCAGATCATCGTGTCAGATACGCAGTATTTT | . | TRBJ2-3 | TRBV29-1
CASSLAGDNSPLHF | TGCGCCAGCAGCTTGGCAGGGGATAATTCACCCCTCCACTTT | . | TRBJ1-6 | TRBV5-1